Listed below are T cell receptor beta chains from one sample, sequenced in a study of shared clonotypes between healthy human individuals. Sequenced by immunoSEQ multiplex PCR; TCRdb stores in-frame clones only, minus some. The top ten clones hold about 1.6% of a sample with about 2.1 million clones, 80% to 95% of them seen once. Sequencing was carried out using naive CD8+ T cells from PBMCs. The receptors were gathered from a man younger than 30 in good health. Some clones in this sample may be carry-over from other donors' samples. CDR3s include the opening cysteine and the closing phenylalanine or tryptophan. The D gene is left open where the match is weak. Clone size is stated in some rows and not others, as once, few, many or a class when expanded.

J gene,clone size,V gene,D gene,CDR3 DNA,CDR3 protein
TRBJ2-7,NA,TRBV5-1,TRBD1,TGCGCCAGCAGCCCCCGGGACAGGGGCAGTAGTCGTATCTACGAGCAGTACTTC,CASSPRDRGSSRIYEQYF
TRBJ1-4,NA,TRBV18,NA,TGTGCCAGCTCACCCGGACGGGCAGTTAGTGAAAAACTGTTTTTT,CASSPGRAVSEKLFF
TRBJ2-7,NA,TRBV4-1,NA,TGCGCCAGCAGCCAAGATGAAGACAGCTCCTACGAGCAGTACTTC,CASSQDEDSSYEQYF
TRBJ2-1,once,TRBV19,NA,TGTGCCAGTAGTATCCCGGGAGTGGCTCACAATGAGCAGTTCTTC,CASSIPGVAHNEQFF
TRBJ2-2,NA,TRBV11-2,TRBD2,TGTGCCAGCAGCTTAGTCGGGAGGAGGGCCGGGGAGCTGTTTTTT,CASSLVGRRAGELFF
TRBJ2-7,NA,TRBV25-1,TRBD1,TGTGCCAGCAACTCCCGATGGGACAGGGGGGCCCACTACGAGCAGTACTTC,CASNSRWDRGAHYEQYF
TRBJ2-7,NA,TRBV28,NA,TGTGCCAGCAGTTTTTTTACAGGGGGGGAGTTCTCCTACGAGCAGTACTTC,CASSFFTGGEFSYEQYF
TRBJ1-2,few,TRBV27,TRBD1,TGTGCCAACTGGACAGGGGCGTGGAACTATGGCTACACCTTC,CANWTGAWNYGYTF
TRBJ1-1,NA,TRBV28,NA,TGTGCCAGCAGTTTCCCACAGGGTGATTTCTCTGAAGCTTTCTTT,CASSFPQGDFSEAFF
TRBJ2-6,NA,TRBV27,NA,TGTGCCAGCAGTCCCCAACCGGGACGGGAGTACTCTGGGGCCAACGTCCTGACTTTC,CASSPQPGREYSGANVLTF
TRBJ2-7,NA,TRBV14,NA,TGTGCCAGCAGCCTAACGTTGGGGGCGGACGAGCAGTACTTC,CASSLTLGADEQYF
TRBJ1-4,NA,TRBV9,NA,TGTGCCAGCAGCGTAGAGGTTAATGAAAAACTGTTTTTT,CASSVEVNEKLFF
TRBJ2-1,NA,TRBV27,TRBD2,TGTGCCAGCAGGCTAGCGGGAGGGCCAGGGAATGAGCAGTTCTTC,CASRLAGGPGNEQFF
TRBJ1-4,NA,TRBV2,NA,TGTGCCAGCAATGCCCCCTCGGGGGCATCGTTGGATGAAAAACTGTTTTTT,CASNAPSGASLDEKLFF
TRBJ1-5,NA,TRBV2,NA,TGTGCCAGCAGTGAAGCGCTTCTGGGAGGGGAAAGCAATCAGCCCCAGCATTTT,CASSEALLGGESNQPQHF
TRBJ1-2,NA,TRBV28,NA,TGTGCCAGCAGTTTCCGAACAGGCCATGGCTACACCTTC,CASSFRTGHGYTF
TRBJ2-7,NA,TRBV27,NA,TGTGCCAGCAGCGGTCGAACGGGAGCCTACGAGCAGTACTTC,CASSGRTGAYEQYF
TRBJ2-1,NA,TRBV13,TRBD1,TGTGCCAGCAGCTTCGACAGGGGTGGTGAGCAGTTCTTC,CASSFDRGGEQFF
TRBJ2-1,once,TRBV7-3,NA,TGTGCCAGCAGCTCCCCGGGTCGGTCCAATGAGCAGTTCTTC,CASSSPGRSNEQFF
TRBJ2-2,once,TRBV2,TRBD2,TGTGCCAGCAGGCTAGCGGGAGGGGGGACCGGGGAGCTGTTTTTT,CASRLAGGGTGELFF
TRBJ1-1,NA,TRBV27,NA,TGTGCCAGCAGTTTGAGATTCGGGGCGGATCTGACCGGAGCTTTCTTT,CASSLRFGADLTGAFF
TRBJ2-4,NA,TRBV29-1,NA,TGCAGCGTTGAAGCATCTATTGGCAAAAACATTCAGTACTTC,CSVEASIGKNIQYF
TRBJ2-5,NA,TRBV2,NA,TGTGCCAGCAGTCCGACTAGATCTTTGGAGACCCAGTACTTC,CASSPTRSLETQYF
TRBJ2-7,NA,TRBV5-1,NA,TGCGCCAGCAGCTTGCAGGGCTACGAGCAGTACTTC,CASSLQGYEQYF
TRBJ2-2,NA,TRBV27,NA,TGTGCCAGCAGCCCGGGACAGACTAGGGACACCGGGGAGCTGTTTTTT,CASSPGQTRDTGELFF
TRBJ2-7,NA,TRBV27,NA,TGTGCCAGCCCCAACTTACGCTCCTACGAGCAGTACTTC,CASPNLRSYEQYF
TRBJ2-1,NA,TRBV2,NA,TGTGCCAGTTGGTGGCAGGCCACCACGGGGGAGGCCAATGAGCAGTTCTTC,CASWWQATTGEANEQFF
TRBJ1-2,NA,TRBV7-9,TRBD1,TGTGCCAGCAGCTTAGGGCAGGGGGTTAACTATGGCTACACCTTC,CASSLGQGVNYGYTF
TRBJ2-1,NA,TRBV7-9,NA,TGTGCCAGCAGCTTAGTGGCGGGTGTCTACAATGAGCAGTTCTTC,CASSLVAGVYNEQFF
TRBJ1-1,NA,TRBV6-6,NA,TGTGCCAGCAGTTACGCACCTGAAGCTTTCTTT,CASSYAPEAFF
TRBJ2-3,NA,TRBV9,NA,TGTGCCAGCAGCGTAGTGAGTCGGCCATGGGATACGCAGTATTTT,CASSVVSRPWDTQYF
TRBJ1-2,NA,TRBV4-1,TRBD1,TGCGCCAGCAGCCCGCTACTAGCCGGGACAGGAAGAGGCTACACCTTC,CASSPLLAGTGRGYTF
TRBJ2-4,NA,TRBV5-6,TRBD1,TGTGCCAGCAGCCCCTACAGGGGGCTGGCCAAAAACATTCAGTACTTC,CASSPYRGLAKNIQYF
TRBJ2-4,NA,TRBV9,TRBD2,TGTGCCAGCAGCGTAGGCGGGGGGCTAGCCAAAAACATTCAGTACTTC,CASSVGGGLAKNIQYF
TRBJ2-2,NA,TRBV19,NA,TGTGCCAGTAGTATCCCCAGGGATACCGGGGAGCTGTTTTTT,CASSIPRDTGELFF
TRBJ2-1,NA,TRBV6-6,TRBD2,TGTGCCAGCACTAGCGGGACGGTCAATGAGCAGTTCTTC,CASTSGTVNEQFF
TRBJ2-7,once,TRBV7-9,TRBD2,TGTGCCAGCAGCTCGACTAGCGGGATGCGCCCGGCTGGTGAGCAGTACTTC,CASSSTSGMRPAGEQYF
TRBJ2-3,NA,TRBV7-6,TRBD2,TGTGCCAGCAGGCAACTAGCGGGAGGGCAAGATACGCAGTATTTT,CASRQLAGGQDTQYF
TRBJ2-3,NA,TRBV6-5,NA,TGTGCCAGCAGTTGGGAAATGAGCACAGATACGCAGTATTTT,CASSWEMSTDTQYF
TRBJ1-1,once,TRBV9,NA,TGTGCCAGCAGCGTAGTGAGTGGCACTGAAGCTTTCTTT,CASSVVSGTEAFF
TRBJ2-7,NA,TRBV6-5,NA,TGTGCCAGCAGTTACTCGGCCCAGGGGAGCAACGAGCAGTACTTC,CASSYSAQGSNEQYF
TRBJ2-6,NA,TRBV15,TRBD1,TGTGCCACCCAACAGGGGCCTCCCTCTGGGGCCAACGTCCTGACTTTC,CATQQGPPSGANVLTF
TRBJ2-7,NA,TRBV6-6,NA,TGTGCCAGCAGTCCCACGGGGAGTCCCTCCTACGAGCAGTACTTC,CASSPTGSPSYEQYF
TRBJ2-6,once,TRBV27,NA,TGTGCCAGCGGTCGTCTGGGGGCTGGGGGGGCCAACGTCCTGACTTTC,CASGRLGAGGANVLTF
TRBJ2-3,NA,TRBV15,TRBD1,TGTGCCACCAGCAGAGAGGACAGGGCCTACACAGATACGCAGTATTTT,CATSREDRAYTDTQYF
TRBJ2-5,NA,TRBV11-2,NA,TGTGCCAGCAGCTTATCGCGCCCCGAGACCCAGTACTTC,CASSLSRPETQYF
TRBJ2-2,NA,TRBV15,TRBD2,TGTGCCACCATCGCCTTAGCGGGAGGTACCGGGCCCGGGGAGCTGTTTTTT,CATIALAGGTGPGELFF
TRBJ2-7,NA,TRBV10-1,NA,TGCGCCAGCAGTGCAGGGACCTACGAGCAGTACTTC,CASSAGTYEQYF
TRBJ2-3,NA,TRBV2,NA,TGTGCCAGCAGTGAAGGCACGCTTAGCACAGATACGCAGTATTTT,CASSEGTLSTDTQYF
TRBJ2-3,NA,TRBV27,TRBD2,TGTGCCAGCAGTCTCCCAACGACTAGCGGGAGGGTCACAGATACGCAGTATTTT,CASSLPTTSGRVTDTQYF
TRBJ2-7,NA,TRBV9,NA,TGTGCCAGCAGCCGTAGTCGGGGGCCCTCCTACGAGCAGTACTTC,CASSRSRGPSYEQYF
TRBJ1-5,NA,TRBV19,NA,TGTGCCAGTAGTCCTGACGGTCCTCATAGCAATCAGCCCCAGCATTTT,CASSPDGPHSNQPQHF
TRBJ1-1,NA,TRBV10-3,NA,TGTGCCATCAGACAGGGTGGTGGAACTGAAGCTTTCTTT,CAIRQGGGTEAFF
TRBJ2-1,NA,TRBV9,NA,TGTGCCAGCAGCCCCGGGGGTGAGAATGAGCAGTTCTTC,CASSPGGENEQFF
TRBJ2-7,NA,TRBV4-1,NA,TGCGCCAGCAGCCAATTAAGGACTACGAACTACGAGCAGTACTTC,CASSQLRTTNYEQYF
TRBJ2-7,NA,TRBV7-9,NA,TGTGCCAGCAGCTTAGCGGTCAGGCCCCTCTACGAGCAGTACTTC,CASSLAVRPLYEQYF
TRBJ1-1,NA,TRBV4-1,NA,TGCGCCAGCAGCCAAGGCCCCAGGGTTACTGAAGCTTTCTTT,CASSQGPRVTEAFF
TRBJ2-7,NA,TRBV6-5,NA,TGTGCCAGCAGTTATAGTGGGGGGCTCTACGAGCAGTACTTC,CASSYSGGLYEQYF